Given below is one TCR beta chain in context. As yet, its antigen is unknown. This sample was included in a study of T cell responses to AZD1222 COVID-19 vaccine. Trimming removed 0 bases from V and 9 bases from J, with 7 bases in between. Germline V gene data show CDR1 as SGDLS and CDR2 as YYNGEE. The CDR3 covers 13 residues. General study points: The breadth and depth of Spike-specific TCRs increased once two AZD1222 doses had been given. Dominant CD4 TCR responses targeted spike regions 160-218 and 743-854.

Sequencing was performed with immunoSEQ multiplex PCR; in TCRdb, only in-frame clones are kept and a portion is missing. The table includes 70,000 or so clones, around 90% detected once. The sequence was obtained from an adult in good health. The specimen comprised peripheral blood, sampled on day 0 of AZD1222 vaccination. The gene calls are TRBV9 and TRBJ1-6, with D possibly TRBD1 on 5 matching bases. CDR3 loop: CASSVVDTSPLHF. The CDR3 DNA reads TGTGCCAGCAGCGTAGTGGACACTTCACCCCTCCACTTT. The whole variable domain, remainder taken from reference TRBV9 and TRBJ1-6, is DSGVTQTPKHLITATGQRVTLRCSPRSGDLSVYWYQQSLDQGLQFLIQYYNGEERAKGNILERFSAQQFPDLHSELNLSSLELGDSALYFCASSVVDTSPLHFGNGTRLTVT.